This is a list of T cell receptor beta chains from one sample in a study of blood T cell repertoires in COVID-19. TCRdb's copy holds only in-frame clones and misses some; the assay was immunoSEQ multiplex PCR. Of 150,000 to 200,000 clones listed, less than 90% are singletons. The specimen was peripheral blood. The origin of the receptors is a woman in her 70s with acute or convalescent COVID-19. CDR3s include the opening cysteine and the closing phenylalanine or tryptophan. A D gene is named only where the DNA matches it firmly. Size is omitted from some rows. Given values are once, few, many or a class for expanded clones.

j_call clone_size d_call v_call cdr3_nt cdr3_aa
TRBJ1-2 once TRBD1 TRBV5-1 TGCGCCAGCAGCCGATCCGGGACAGGGGACGGCTACACCTTC CASSRSGTGDGYTF
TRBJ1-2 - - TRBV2 TGTGCCAGCAGTGATATTGGCTACACCTTC CASSDIGYTF
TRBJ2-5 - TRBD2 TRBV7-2 TGTGCCAGCAGCTTACTACCTAGCGGGGATAGGGAGACCCAGTACTTC CASSLLPSGDRETQYF
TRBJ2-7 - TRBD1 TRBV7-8 TGTGCCAGCAGCTTAGAGGACAGGGCGTTGCAGTACTTC CASSLEDRALQYF
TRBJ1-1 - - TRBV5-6 TGTGCCAGCAGCTTGGTCCTGACTTTGAACACTGAAGCTTTCTTT CASSLVLTLNTEAFF
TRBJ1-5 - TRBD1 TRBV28 TGTGCCAGCAGTTTATTCGCCGGGAGACAGGGTGAGTCTAATCAGCCCCAGCATTTT CASSLFAGRQGESNQPQHF
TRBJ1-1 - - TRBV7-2 TGTGCCAGCAGCTTAAGCGAGAACACTGAAGCTTTCTTT CASSLSENTEAFF
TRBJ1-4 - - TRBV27 TGTGCCAGCAGTTTGAAGCGGTGGGAAAAACTGTTTTTT CASSLKRWEKLFF
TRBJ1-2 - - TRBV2 TGTGCCAGCAGTGAAGGGCACCGAGGAGGCTACACCTTC CASSEGHRGGYTF
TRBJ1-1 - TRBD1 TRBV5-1 TGCGCCAGCAGCTTTAGACAGGGGTGGGACACTGAAGCTTTCTTT CASSFRQGWDTEAFF
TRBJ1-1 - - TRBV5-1 TGCGCCAGCAGCTTACAGGGTTTGGTCTCTGAAGCTTTCTTT CASSLQGLVSEAFF
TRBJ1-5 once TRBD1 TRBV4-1 TGCGCCAGCAGCCAGGGACCACAGGGGGGCAATCAGCCCCAGCATTTT CASSQGPQGGNQPQHF
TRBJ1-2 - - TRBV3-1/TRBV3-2 TGTGCCAGCAGCCAAGGTTCCGGGAACTATGGCTACACCTTC CASSQGSGNYGYTF
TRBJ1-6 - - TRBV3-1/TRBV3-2 TGTGCCAGCAGCCTCAGAGGGCGGGGAGATAATTCACCCCTCCACTTT CASSLRGRGDNSPLHF
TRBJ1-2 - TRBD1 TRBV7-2 TGTGCCAGCAGCCCTCGGACAGGGGATACGTATGGCTACACCTTC CASSPRTGDTYGYTF
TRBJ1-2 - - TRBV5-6 TGTGCCAGCAGAAATGAGGGTGGTGGCTATGGCTACACCTTC CASRNEGGGYGYTF
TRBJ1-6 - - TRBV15 TGTGCCACCAGCAGAGGGGACATCAATTCACCCCTCCACTTT CATSRGDINSPLHF
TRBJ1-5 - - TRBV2 TGTGCCAGCAGTGCAGGGGTCAATCAGCCCCAGCATTTT CASSAGVNQPQHF
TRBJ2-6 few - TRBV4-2 TGTGCCAGCAGCCAAGAGACTACTGGGGCCAACGTCCTGACTTTC CASSQETTGANVLTF
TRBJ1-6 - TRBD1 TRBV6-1 TGTGCCAGCAGTGAAGACTACAGGGGCGAGGGATCACCCCTCCACTTT CASSEDYRGEGSPLHF
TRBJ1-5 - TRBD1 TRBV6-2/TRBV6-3 TGTGCCAGCAGTTACGCCCCCGGACAGGGGACCTGGGGCAATCAGCCCCAGCATTTT CASSYAPGQGTWGNQPQHF
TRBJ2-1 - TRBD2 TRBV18 TGTGCCAGCTCAGCAACTAGCGGGGACTACAATGAGCAGTTCTTC CASSATSGDYNEQFF
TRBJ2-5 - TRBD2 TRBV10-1 TGCGCCAGCAGTGAGAGGACTAGCGGGGTCCAAGAGACCCAGTACTTC CASSERTSGVQETQYF
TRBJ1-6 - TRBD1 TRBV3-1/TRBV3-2 TGTGCCAGCAGGGTCGGGACAGGGGGTAATTCACCCCTCCACTTT CASRVGTGGNSPLHF
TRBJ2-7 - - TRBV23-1 TGCGCCAGCAGTCAATCCATGGAGGAGAGACCCTACGAGCAGTACTTC CASSQSMEERPYEQYF
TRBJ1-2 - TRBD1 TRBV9 TGTGCCAGCAGCAAGGGACAGGGGGATTATGGCTACACCTTC CASSKGQGDYGYTF
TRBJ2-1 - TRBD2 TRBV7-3 TGTGCCAGCAGCTTAACAGCTAGCGGGAGCTTCAATGAGCAGTTCTTC CASSLTASGSFNEQFF
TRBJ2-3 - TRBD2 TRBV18 TGTGCCAGCTCACCACCGTTATCCGCTAGCGGGGGGGATACGCAGTATTTT CASSPPLSASGGDTQYF
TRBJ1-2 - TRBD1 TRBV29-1 TGCAGCGTTGACGGACAGGGAGTCTATGGCTACACCTTC CSVDGQGVYGYTF
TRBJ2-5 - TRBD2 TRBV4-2 TGTGCCAGCAGCCAAGGGGCGCGGGGGGGTGAGACCCAGTACTTC CASSQGARGGETQYF
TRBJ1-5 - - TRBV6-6 TGTGCCAGCAGTTACATGGAGAATAATCAGCCCCAGCATTTT CASSYMENNQPQHF
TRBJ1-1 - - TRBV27 TGTGCCAGCAGTCACAGGGTGGCGACTGAAGCTTTCTTT CASSHRVATEAFF
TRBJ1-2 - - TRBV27 TGTGCCAGCAGTTTCGGGGGGGCGGCTGGCTACACCTTC CASSFGGAAGYTF
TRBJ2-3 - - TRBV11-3 TGTGCCAGCAGCCCTATGGGGGGATCCACAGATACGCAGTATTTT CASSPMGGSTDTQYF
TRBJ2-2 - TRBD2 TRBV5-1 TGCGCCAGCAGCGTTGGCCCCCTAGCGGCCCACACCGGGGAGCTGTTTTTT CASSVGPLAAHTGELFF
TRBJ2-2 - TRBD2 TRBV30 TGTGCCTGGATCAGGGGACTAGCAAACACCGGGGAGCTGTTTTTT CAWIRGLANTGELFF
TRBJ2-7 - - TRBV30 TGTGCCTGGAGGGGGGCCCCTACCTACGAGCAGTACTTC CAWRGAPTYEQYF
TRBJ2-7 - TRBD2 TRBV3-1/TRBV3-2 TGTGCCAGCAGCCAGGCTGGCGGGGGGGCCGACGAGCAGTACTTC CASSQAGGGADEQYF
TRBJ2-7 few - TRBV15 TGTGCCACCAGCAGAGATCTCCGTTACGAGCAGTACTTC CATSRDLRYEQYF
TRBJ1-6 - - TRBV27 TGTGCCAGCAGTTTAAACAGGGTCAGTCATTCACCCCTCCACTTT CASSLNRVSHSPLHF
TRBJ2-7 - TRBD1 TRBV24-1 TGTGCCACCAGTGACGGGACAGGGGGTTTCGAGCAGTACTTC CATSDGTGGFEQYF
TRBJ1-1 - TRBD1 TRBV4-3 TGCGCCAGCAGCCCGGTTTCGACAGGGCACAACACTGAAGCTTTCTTT CASSPVSTGHNTEAFF
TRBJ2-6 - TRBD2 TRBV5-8 TGTGCCAGCAGCTCGCGGGGGGCTGGGGCCAACGTCCTGACTTTC CASSSRGAGANVLTF
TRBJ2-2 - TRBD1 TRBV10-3 TGTGCCATCAGTGAAGGGGCAGGGGGCTTCACCGGGGAGCTGTTTTTT CAISEGAGGFTGELFF
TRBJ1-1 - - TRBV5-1 TGCGCCAGCAGGCTGGGGGGGAACACTGAAGCTTTCTTT CASRLGGNTEAFF
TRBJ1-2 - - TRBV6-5 TGTGCCAGCAGTACCACAGCGGTCGGAGGCTACACCTTC CASSTTAVGGYTF
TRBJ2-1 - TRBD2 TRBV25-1 TGTGCCAGTGCCCCGGGACTAACGGATAGCTACAATGAGCAGTTCTTC CASAPGLTDSYNEQFF
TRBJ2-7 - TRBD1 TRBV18 TGTGCCAGCTCACCATCGGGACAGGGTAGCGCGCAGTACTTC CASSPSGQGSAQYF
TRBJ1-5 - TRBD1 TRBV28 TGTGCCAGCACTAGCAGGGGGCTAGGAAATCAGCCCCAGCATTTT CASTSRGLGNQPQHF
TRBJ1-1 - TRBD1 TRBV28 TGTGCCAGCAGGCTTAGGACAGGTTTGTTAGACGCTTTCTTT CASRLRTGLLDAFF
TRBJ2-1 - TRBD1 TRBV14 TGTGCCAGCAGCCAAGGGACGACAGGGAGATCCTACAATGAGCAGTTCTTC CASSQGTTGRSYNEQFF
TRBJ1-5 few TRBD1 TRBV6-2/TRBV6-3 TGTGCCAGCAGTTACTCCCGGACAGGCAGCAATCAGCCCCAGCATTTT CASSYSRTGSNQPQHF
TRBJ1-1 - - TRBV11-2 TGTGCCAGCAGCTTAGAAGACTTCACTGAAGCTTTCTTT CASSLEDFTEAFF
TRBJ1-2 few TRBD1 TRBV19 TGTGCCAGTAGTATCATTGAGGGACAGTTGAATGGCTACACCTTC CASSIIEGQLNGYTF
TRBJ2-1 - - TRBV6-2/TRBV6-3 TGTGCCAGCAGCCTAAGGGGGGGGAATGAGCAGTTCTTC CASSLRGGNEQFF
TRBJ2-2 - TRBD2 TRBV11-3 TGTGCCAGCAGCTTAGCTAGCGGGATAGACACCGGGGAGCTGTTTTTT CASSLASGIDTGELFF
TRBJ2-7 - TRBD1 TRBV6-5 TGTGCCAGCAGTTACTCCCGGACAGGGGCCTACGAGCAGTACTTC CASSYSRTGAYEQYF
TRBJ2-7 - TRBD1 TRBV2 TGTGCCAGCAGTGTCGACGGACAGGGCCCCTACGAGCAGTACTTC CASSVDGQGPYEQYF
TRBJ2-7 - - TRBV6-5 TGTGCCAGCAGTACGACAGGACCCCCCTACGAGCAGTACTTC CASSTTGPPYEQYF
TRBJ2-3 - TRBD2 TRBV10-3 TGTGCCATCAGTGAGTTTGGGGGACTAGCGGGGAGTGGTGATACGCAGTATTTT CAISEFGGLAGSGDTQYF